The 23 T cell receptor beta chains below come from one sample, sequenced in a study of blood T cell repertoires in COVID-19. The method was immunoSEQ multiplex PCR; TCRdb's version includes in-frame clones alone and lacks a portion of them. The sample contains some 270,000 clones, roughly 88% of which appear only once. The sample comprised peripheral blood. The receptors derive from an elderly woman with COVID-19, enrolled during active disease.

The rearrangement links TRBV18 to TRBJ1-2; 9 bases map to TRBD1. The junction had 14 bases not matched to a gene; V was cut back by 6 bases and J by 6 bases. This CDR3 contains 16 residues. Germline CDR1 KGHSH, CDR2 LQKENI. The CDR3 DNA reads TGTGCCAGCTCGTATACACCGGGACAGGGTATGGATGGCTACACCTTC. Translating gives CASSYTPGQGMDGYTF.

The rearrangement uses TRBV5-1 and TRBJ2-3; TRBD1 matches 9 bases. The CDR3 has 15 amino acids. Trimming took 4 bases from V and 5 from J; bases not matched to a gene: 8. Per germline, CDR1 SGHRS and CDR2 YFSETQ. CDR3 bases: TGCGCCAGCAGCACTGGGACAGGGCTTCAAGATACGCAGTATTTT. Encoded protein: CASSTGTGLQDTQYF.

J is TRBJ2-7 and V is TRBV10-3, with D maybe TRBD1 (6 bases). Germline V gene data show CDR1 as ENHRY and CDR2 as SYGVKD. The V and J ends lost 7 bases and 9 bases respectively, with 13 bases between them. CDR3 length equals 11 residues. The CDR3 DNA is TGTGCCATCAATCACAGGGCCTCGCAGTACGTC. Its protein product is CAINHRASQYV.

The CDR3 reads CASHRDTYQPQHF. The CDR3, as DNA: TGTGCCAGCCACCGGGACACCTATCAGCCCCAGCATTTT. This chain links TRBV28 with TRBJ1-5, with D possibly being TRBD1 (6 bases). This CDR3 has 13 amino acids. Germline assignment: CDR1 MDHEN and CDR2 SYDVKM. Trimming shortened V by 8 bases and J by 5 bases, and 13 bases separated the two germline ends.

For this clone: At one of its ends the junction is not consistent with the germline gene, which may arise from a read error. J is TRBJ1-6 and V is TRBV25-1; D perhaps matches TRBD1 (5 bases). The germline gives CDR1 MGHDK, CDR2 SYGVNS. CDR3 length: 12 amino acids. This chain's CDR3 is CASRDYTSPLHF. In DNA, the CDR3 is TGTGCCAGCCGGGACTATACTTCACCCCTCCACTTT.

The chain has TRBV3-1 (or the pseudogene TRBV3-2) and TRBJ1-2; TRBD1 aligns across 8 bases. V shed 1 base and J 8 bases; nucleotides not matched to a gene: 9. The CDR3 contains 15 residues. CDR1 is LGHDT, CDR2 YNNKEL, per germline (reference sequence). CDR3 DNA sequence: TGTGCCAGCAGCCAAGTTACAGGGGGGGCGGGAGGCTACACCTTC. Translating it yields CASSQVTGGAGGYTF.

The CDR3 loop is CASSGAGGLGTEAFF. CDR3 DNA: TGTGCCAGCAGTGGGGCAGGGGGGCTGGGAACTGAAGCTTTCTTT. The genes are TRBV28 and TRBJ1-1; 7 bases are a match to TRBD1. CDR3 length: 15 amino acids. V was clipped by 5 bases and J by 5 bases; unmatched bases: 11. Germline-derived CDR1 and CDR2 are MDHEN and SYDVKM.

J is TRBJ1-1 and V is TRBV19; 7 bases are a match to TRBD1. V was pared by 6 bases and J by 10 bases, with 11 bases of the junction left unmatched. Germline lookup yields CDR1 LNHDA and CDR2 SQIVND (reference sequence). This CDR3 contains 13 residues. The CDR3 sequence is CASRSQGFSRAFF. Written as DNA, the CDR3 is TGTGCCAGTAGGTCACAGGGGTTCAGTAGAGCTTTCTTT.

The gene calls are TRBV5-1 and TRBJ2-5; maybe TRBD1 (6 bases). V lost 3 bases to trimming and J lost 4 bases, with 19 bases between them. The germline V gene encodes CDR1 SGHRS and CDR2 YFSETQ. The CDR3 is 16 residues long. CDR3 sequence: CASSSISTGLGETQYF. The CDR3 DNA is TGCGCCAGCAGCTCCATCTCTACAGGGCTGGGAGAGACCCAGTACTTC.

V and J are TRBV18 and TRBJ2-3; 7 nucleotides agree with TRBD2. The CDR3 has 17 residues. The J segment lost 5 bases and the V segment lost 0 bases, leaving 11 bases of the junction unmatched. Germline lookup yields CDR1 KGHSH and CDR2 LQKENI. This chain's CDR3 is CASSPPGGGSKEDTQYF. The CDR3 DNA sequence: TGTGCCAGCTCACCACCTGGCGGGGGTTCCAAGGAAGATACGCAGTATTTT.

The chain couples TRBV6-5 to TRBJ1-2; a weak D match, TRBD1 (5 bases). V was shortened by 0 bases and J by 0 bases, with 8 bases between the two germline ends. CDR3 length: 15 amino acids. Germline assignment: CDR1 MNHEY and CDR2 SVGAGI. CDR3: CASSYSGGSNYGYTF. CDR3 coding DNA: TGTGCCAGCAGTTACTCGGGGGGGTCTAACTATGGCTACACCTTC.

This chain links TRBV7-8 with TRBJ1-2; 8 bases map to TRBD1. J was trimmed by 5 bases and V by 2 bases; bases with no gene match: 1. This CDR3 has 13 residues. Looked up from germline, CDR1 is SGHVS and CDR2 is FQNEAQ. In nucleotides, the CDR3 is TGTGCCAGCAGCTTAAACAGGGGGTATGGCTACACCTTC. Amino acids: CASSLNRGYGYTF. The whole variable domain, filled in from reference TRBV7-8 and TRBJ1-2, reads GAGVSQSPRYKVAKRGQDVALRCDPISGHVSLFWYQQALGQGPEFLTYFQNEAQLDKSGLPSDRFFAERPEGSVSTLKIQRTQQEDSAVYLCASSLNRGYGYTFGSGTRLTVV.

The chain employs TRBV7-2 and TRBJ1-1; D remains ambiguous. V dropped 1 base and J dropped 4 bases, with 10 bases sitting between them. The germline gives CDR1 SGHTA, CDR2 FQGNSA. The CDR3 spans 14 residues. The CDR3 loop is CASSLGGVATEAFF. CDR3 in DNA: TGTGCCAGCAGCTTAGGCGGGGTGGCCACTGAAGCTTTCTTT. Variable domain in full (rest from reference TRBV7-2 and TRBJ1-1): GAGVSQSPSNKVTEKGKDVELRCDPISGHTALYWYRQSLGQGLEFLIYFQGNSAPDKSGLPSDRFSAERTGGSVSTLTIQRTQQEDSAVYLCASSLGGVATEAFFGQGTRLTVV.

The J gene is TRBJ1-1, the V gene TRBV7-2; TRBD1 is a possible D gene (6 bases). Germline V gives CDR1 SGHTA, CDR2 FQGNSA. CDR3 length equals 14 residues. V lost 4 bases, J lost 0 bases, and 9 bases lay in between. The CDR3 bases are TGTGCCAGCAGCTCTTCAGGGGTGAACACTGAAGCTTTCTTT. Amino acid sequence: CASSSSGVNTEAFF.

The chain combines TRBV14 with TRBJ2-3; D is undetermined. V was pared by 4 bases and J by 1 base, with 6 bases between. This CDR3 has 13 amino acids. Germline V CDR1 and CDR2: SGHDN, FVKESK. The CDR3 spells CASSRLRTDTQYF. The CDR3 DNA is TGTGCCAGCAGCCGTCTCCGCACAGATACGCAGTATTTT.

This rearrangement joins TRBV7-2 to TRBJ1-1, with TRBD1 identical over 9 bases. The CDR3 is 16 residues long. CDR1 and CDR2 from the germline V gene are SGHTA and FQGNSA. The V segment lost 8 bases and the J segment 1 base; nucleotides outside the gene matches: 11. CDR3 loop: CASPTGGGEPNTEAFF. In DNA, the CDR3 is TGTGCCAGCCCAACAGGGGGCGGCGAGCCGAACACTGAAGCTTTCTTT.

The chain couples TRBV29-1 to TRBJ2-5, with 7 bases that match TRBD2. Per germline, CDR1 SQVTM and CDR2 ANQGSEA. J gave up 2 bases and V 3 bases, and 9 bases lay outside the gene matches. This CDR3 is 15 amino acids long. Here the CDR3 DNA reads TGCAGCGTTGACGCGCTAGCGGTTTCACAAGAGACCCAGTACTTC. Translated: CSVDALAVSQETQYF.

This chain links TRBV4-1 with TRBJ1-4, with D tentatively TRBD1 (6 bases). V was shortened by 0 bases and J by 7 bases, with 12 bases between the two germline ends. Looked up from germline, CDR1 is MGHRA and CDR2 is YSYEKL. The CDR3 extends over 15 amino acids. CDR3 amino acids: CASSQDGTTSEKLFF. Here the CDR3 DNA reads TGCGCCAGCAGCCAAGACGGGACAACCAGTGAAAAACTGTTTTTT.

CDR3 in DNA: TGTGCCAGTAGTATAGTGGGAAGACAGACGAAGAACACTGAAGCTTTCTTT. This translates into CASSIVGRQTKNTEAFF. The chain carries TRBV19 and TRBJ1-1, with a tentative D call TRBD1 (5 bases). Germline CDR1 reads LNHDA; CDR2 reads SQIVND (reference sequence). The CDR3 length is 17 residues. Trimming took 1 base from V and 1 from J, leaving 16 bases between them.

V and J are TRBV11-2 and TRBJ1-1; D is perhaps TRBD1 (6 bases). V shed 2 bases and J shed 6 bases, with 19 bases lying between them. The CDR3 extends over 16 amino acids. CDR1 and CDR2 (germline): SGHAT, FQNNGV. The CDR3: CASSLRPRGPVAEAFF. The CDR3 region has the DNA TGTGCCAGCAGCTTAAGACCCAGGGGACCTGTGGCTGAAGCTTTCTTT.

This clone has a single count. CDR3 loop: CASSADNYNSPLHF. DNA for the CDR3: TGTGCCAGCAGCGCGGACAACTACAATTCACCCCTCCACTTT. The gene calls are TRBV9 and TRBJ1-6, with D possibly being TRBD1 (5 bases). The CDR3 length is 14 residues. CDR1 SGDLS and CDR2 YYNGEE come from the germline V gene. Trimming took 3 bases from V and 7 from J, leaving 11 bases between them.

The rearrangement uses TRBV6-5 and TRBJ2-3; no firm D call. Germline V gene lookup returns CDR1 MNHEY and CDR2 SVGAGI. V was clipped by 7 bases and J by 2 bases, with 4 bases between them. This CDR3 is built from 11 residues. Written as DNA, the CDR3 is TGTGCCAGCATAGACACAGATACGCAGTATTTT. Protein sequence: CASIDTDTQYF.

The chain has TRBV7-9 and TRBJ2-2; maybe TRBD1 (6 bases). This CDR3 is 13 amino acids long. Germline V gene lookup returns CDR1 SEHNR and CDR2 FQNEAQ (reference sequence). Trimming pared 4 bases from V and 3 bases from J, leaving 6 bases between. The CDR3 DNA reads as TGTGCCAGCAGCTCAGGGGACACCGGGGAGCTGTTTTTT. Translated, it gives CASSSGDTGELFF.